These 16 T cell receptor beta chains were sequenced from one sample in a study of spatial heterogeneity in lung cancer. In TCRdb, the 5' RACE reads were re-called with MiXCR into one record per CDR3 protein. The table lists tens of thousands of distinct CDR3 sequences, around 7% of them singletons. As for time point: sample taken at primary tumor resection. Sample: PBMCs, taken at surgery. These TCRs come from a male donor with early-stage non-small cell lung cancer.

In its sample, this clonotype was seen many times. V gene TRBV12-3 or TRBV12-4 combines with J gene TRBJ2-3; D uncertain. The CDR3 consists of 12 residues. The V end lost 7 bases, the J end lost 3 bases, and 8 bases lay between the germline ends. CDR3 amino acids: CASTRSTDTQYF. CDR3 DNA: TGTGCCAGCACCCGATCTACAGATACGCAGTATTTT.

In this sample, this clonotype turned up many times. The chain links TRBV2 to TRBJ1-5, with 7 bases matching TRBD1. From germline, CDR1 is SNHLY and CDR2 FYNNEI. The V segment lost 5 bases and the J segment 6 bases; nucleotides outside the gene matches: 7. CDR3 size: 14 residues. The CDR3 loop is CASSWDSYTQPQHF. The CDR3 DNA reads as TGTGCCAGCAGTTGGGACAGTTATACTCAGCCCCAGCATTTT. Together with reference TRBV2 and TRBJ1-5, the CDR3 gives the full variable domain: EPEVTQTPSHQVTQMGQEVILRCVPISNHLYFYWYRQILGQKVEFLVSFYNNEISEKSEIFDDQFSVERPDGSNFTLKIRSTKLEDSAMYFCASSWDSYTQPQHFGDGTRLSIL.

The gene calls are TRBV5-6 and TRBJ2-7; D perhaps matches TRBD2 (5 bases). The V and J ends lost 0 bases and 0 bases respectively, with 16 bases between them. This CDR3 comprises 17 residues. Germline V gene sequence: CDR1 SGHDT, CDR2 YYEEEE. In DNA, the CDR3 is TGTGCCAGCAGCTTGGGTTCGGTGTTTGGGAGCTCCTACGAGCAGTACGTC. Translating it yields CASSLGSVFGSSYEQYV.

This clonotype was seen many times. Written as DNA, the CDR3 is TGTGCCAGCAGTTATGGCGAAGGGAGGCCTGAAGCTTTCTTT. The encoded protein is CASSYGEGRPEAFF. This sequence joins TRBV6-2 or TRBV6-3 and TRBJ1-1; unclear D gene. Trimming removed 3 bases at V and 6 bases at J, with 14 bases between. This CDR3 contains 14 residues. Looked up from germline, CDR1 is MNHEY and CDR2 is SVGEGT.

V is TRBV6-5 and J is TRBJ2-7; 10 nucleotides match TRBD1. There are 14 residues in the CDR3. The V and J ends lost 6 bases and 2 bases, in that order; junction bases with no gene match: 4. Germline-derived CDR1 and CDR2 are MNHEY and SVGAGI. Here the CDR3 reads CASRKGQGTYEQYF. The CDR3 region has the DNA TGTGCCAGCAGAAAGGGACAGGGGACCTACGAGCAGTACTTC.

This chain links TRBV6-5 with TRBJ2-1, with 10 bases fitting TRBD1. Germline V lookup: CDR1 MNHEY, CDR2 SVGAGI. The CDR3 consists of 15 residues. The V and J ends lost 5 bases and 2 bases, in that order; junction bases with no gene match: 3. The DNA for the CDR3 is TGTGCCAGCAGTCGGGACAGGGGCCCCTACAATGAGCAGTTCTTC. This encodes CASSRDRGPYNEQFF.

This clonotype was counted ten times or more. V gene TRBV6-5 combines with J gene TRBJ2-1, with D perhaps being TRBD1 or TRBD2 (5 bases each). Trimming took 2 bases from V and 2 from J, leaving 10 bases between them. The CDR3 extends over 15 amino acids. Germline CDR1 MNHEY, CDR2 SVGAGI. The CDR3 DNA follows: TGTGCCAGCAGTTACGGGGGTCTTACCTACAATGAGCAGTTCTTC. It yields the protein CASSYGGLTYNEQFF.

This clonotype was seen many times. V usage is TRBV10-3 and J usage is TRBJ2-1; no definite D call. Trimming took off 10 bases at V and 9 bases at J, with 25 bases between the two ends. Germline lookup yields CDR1 ENHRY and CDR2 SYGVKD. The CDR3 extends over 15 amino acids. CDR3 sequence reads: CATEESESLQFEQFF. DNA of the CDR3: TGTGCCACCGAGGAGAGCGAGAGCCTACAATTTGAGCAGTTCTTC.

This clonotype was detected ten times or more. J is TRBJ2-3 and V is TRBV27; TRBD1 or TRBD2 may be the D gene (5 bases each). The CDR3 spans 21 residues. Germline CDR1 is MNHEY and CDR2 is SMNVEV (reference sequence). V lost 6 bases and J 5 bases, leaving 36 bases between the germline ends. The CDR3 DNA is TGTGCCAGCAGCAAGCTCCTAGGGGCCCAAGCAAGCGAGCGAGGGAGAGATACGCAGTATTTT. It is translated as CASSKLLGAQASERGRDTQYF.

This clonotype was seen a few times. The V gene is TRBV18, the J gene TRBJ1-5; TRBD1 matches 9 bases. Germline-derived CDR1 and CDR2 are KGHSH and LQKENI. The CDR3 has 16 amino acids. With 6 bases clipped from V and 3 bases from J, the junction kept 9 bases outside the gene matches. CDR3 region: CASSGTGTGDNQPQHF. The CDR3 DNA reads TGTGCCAGCTCGGGGACAGGGACTGGGGACAATCAGCCCCAGCATTTT.

This chain joins TRBV6-4 and TRBJ2-1, with 13 bases identical to TRBD2. Per germline, CDR1 MRHNA and CDR2 SNTAGT. This CDR3 has 16 amino acids. With 0 bases clipped from V and 10 bases from J, the junction kept 6 bases outside the gene matches. This CDR3 is CASSDSRLAGGREQFF. The CDR3 DNA sequence: TGTGCCAGCAGTGACTCCCGACTAGCGGGAGGCAGGGAGCAGTTCTTC.

The V gene is TRBV7-2, the J gene TRBJ2-7; 10 nucleotides agree with TRBD2. From germline, CDR1 is SGHTA and CDR2 FQGNSA. V trimming: 5 bases; J trimming: 2 bases; junction bases outside the gene matches: 6. CDR3 length: 15 amino acids. CDR3 in amino acids: CASSPPSGGTYEQYF. The CDR3, as DNA: TGTGCCAGCAGCCCCCCTAGCGGGGGCACCTACGAGCAGTACTTC.

V and J are TRBV5-4 and TRBJ1-2, with D possibly TRBD1 on 5 matching bases. Trimming pared 1 base from V and 7 bases from J, leaving 11 bases between. CDR1 SGHNT and CDR2 YYREEE come from the germline V gene (reference sequence). This CDR3 contains 13 residues. CDR3 region: CASSLPGQAGYTF. The CDR3 nucleotides read TGTGCCAGCAGCTTGCCAGGGCAGGCTGGCTACACCTTC.

This clonotype occurred a few times. The genes are TRBV6-2 or TRBV6-3 and TRBJ2-7; tentative D call: TRBD2 (5 bases). This CDR3 is built from 14 residues. Germline CDR1 reads MNHEY; CDR2 reads SVGEGT. Trimming removed 6 bases from V and 4 bases from J, with 16 bases in between. CDR3 nucleotide sequence: TGTGCCAGCAGCCCAGGAGGAGCACCTTACGAGCAGTACGTC. Protein product: CASSPGGAPYEQYV.

This clonotype was seen ten or more times. The DNA of the CDR3 is TGTGCCAGCAGTTTAGGCGGGACAGGGTCTATACACGAGCAGTACTTC. Its protein product is CASSLGGTGSIHEQYF. V usage is TRBV12-3 or TRBV12-4 and J usage is TRBJ2-7; TRBD1 aligns across 9 bases. The CDR3 extends over 16 amino acids. V gave up 1 base and J gave up 5 bases; unmatched junction bases: 9.

The rearrangement joins TRBV12-3 or TRBV12-4 to TRBJ2-1; tentative D call: TRBD1 (6 bases). Trimming cost V 2 bases and J 7 bases, with 15 bases left between them. This CDR3 spans 15 amino acids. CDR3 amino acids: CASSLFVEQGNEQFF. The DNA of the CDR3 is TGTGCCAGCAGTTTATTCGTCGAACAGGGAAATGAGCAGTTCTTC.